The count of the clone carrying this TCR beta chain is one. The data are from a study of cytomegalovirus exposure and HLA in healthy donors. The CDR3 sequence is 15 residues long. Germline assignment: CDR1 SGHTA and CDR2 FQGNSA. The V gene lost 5 bases and the J gene lost 2 bases, with 14 bases spanning the gap. The primer mix had 60 Vbeta and 13 Jbeta primers. Profiled with immunoSEQ multiplex PCR; TCRdb holds only in-frame clones, not every one. This sample has 150,000 to 200,000 clones; roughly 80% occur once, and the top ten carry roughly 10%. The chain has TRBV7-2 and TRBJ2-3; D unresolved. The sample consisted of PBMCs. This TCR was sampled from a man in his fifties or sixties in good health and CMV-seropositive. The CDR3 DNA reads TGTGCCAGCAGCCGAGACGGCGACATCACAGATACGCAGTATTTT. Translated, it gives CASSRDGDITDTQYF.